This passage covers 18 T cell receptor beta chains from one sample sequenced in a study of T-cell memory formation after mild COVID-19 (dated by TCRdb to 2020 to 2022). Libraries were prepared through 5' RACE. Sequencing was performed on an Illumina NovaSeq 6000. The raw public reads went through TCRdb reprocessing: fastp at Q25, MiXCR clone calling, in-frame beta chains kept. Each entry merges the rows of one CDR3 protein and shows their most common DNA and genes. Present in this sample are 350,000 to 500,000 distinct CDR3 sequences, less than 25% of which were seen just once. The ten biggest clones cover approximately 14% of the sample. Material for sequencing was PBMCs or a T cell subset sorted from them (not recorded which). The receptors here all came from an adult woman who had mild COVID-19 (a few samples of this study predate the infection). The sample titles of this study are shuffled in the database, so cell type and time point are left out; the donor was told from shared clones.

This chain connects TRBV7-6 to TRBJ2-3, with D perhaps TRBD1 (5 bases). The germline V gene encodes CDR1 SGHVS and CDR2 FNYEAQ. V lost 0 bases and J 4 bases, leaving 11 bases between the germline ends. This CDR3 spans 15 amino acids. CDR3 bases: TGTGCCAGCAGCTTAGCCTGGGGCAACCCAGATACGCAGTATTTT. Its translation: CASSLAWGNPDTQYF.

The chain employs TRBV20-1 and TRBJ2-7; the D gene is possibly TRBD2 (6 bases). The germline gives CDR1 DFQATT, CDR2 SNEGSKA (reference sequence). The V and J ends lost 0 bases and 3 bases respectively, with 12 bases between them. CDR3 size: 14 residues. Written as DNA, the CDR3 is TGCAGTGCTAGAGATGGGGGAGGCGGCTACGAGCAGTACTTC. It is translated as CSARDGGGGYEQYF.

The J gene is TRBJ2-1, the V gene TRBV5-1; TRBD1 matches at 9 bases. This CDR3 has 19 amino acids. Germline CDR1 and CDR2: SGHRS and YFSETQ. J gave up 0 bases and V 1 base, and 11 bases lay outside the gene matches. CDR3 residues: CASSLPRDRDPISYNEQFF. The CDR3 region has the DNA TGCGCCAGCAGCTTGCCCCGGGACAGGGACCCCATCTCCTACAATGAGCAGTTCTTC.

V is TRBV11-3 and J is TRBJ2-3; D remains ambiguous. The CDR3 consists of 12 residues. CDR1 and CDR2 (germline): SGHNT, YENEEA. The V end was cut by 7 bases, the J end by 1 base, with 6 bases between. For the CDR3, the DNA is TGTGCCAGCATTGGCGGCACAGATACGCAGTATTTT. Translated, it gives CASIGGTDTQYF.

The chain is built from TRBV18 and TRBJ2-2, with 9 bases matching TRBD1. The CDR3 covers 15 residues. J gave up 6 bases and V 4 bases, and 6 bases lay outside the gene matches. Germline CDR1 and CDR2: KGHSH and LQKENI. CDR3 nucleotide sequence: TGTGCCAGCTCACGAGGACAGGGGTCCGCCGGGGAGCTGTTTTTT. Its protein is CASSRGQGSAGELFF.

DNA for the CDR3: TGTGCCAGTAGCGACGGTGGGGGCCTTTACCTTTATGGCTACACCTTC. Its translation: CASSDGGGLYLYGYTF. The chain uses TRBV19 and TRBJ1-2; a possible D gene is TRBD1 (6 bases). V was pared by 6 bases and J by 5 bases, with 22 bases between. CDR3 length: 16 residues. Per the germline V gene, CDR1 is LNHDA and CDR2 is SQIVND (reference sequence).

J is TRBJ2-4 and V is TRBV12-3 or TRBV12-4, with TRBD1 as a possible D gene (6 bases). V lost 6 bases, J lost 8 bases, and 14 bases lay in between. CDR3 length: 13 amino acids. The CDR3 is CASSRQGWDIQYF. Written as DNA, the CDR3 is TGTGCCAGCAGCCGGCAGGGGTGGGACATTCAGTACTTC.

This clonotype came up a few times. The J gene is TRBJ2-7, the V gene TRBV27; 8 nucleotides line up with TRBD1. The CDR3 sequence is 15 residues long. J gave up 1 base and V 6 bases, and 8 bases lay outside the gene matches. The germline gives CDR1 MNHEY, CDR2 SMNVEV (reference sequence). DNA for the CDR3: TGTGCCAGCAGCTTTATCAGGGGGCCTTCCTACGAGCAGTACTTC. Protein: CASSFIRGPSYEQYF.

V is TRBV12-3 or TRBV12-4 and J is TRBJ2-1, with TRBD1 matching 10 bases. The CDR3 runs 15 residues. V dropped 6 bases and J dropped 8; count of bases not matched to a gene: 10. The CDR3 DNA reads TGTGCCAGCAGCCTCCCGAGACAGGGGGCCTATGAGCAGTTCTTC. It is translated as CASSLPRQGAYEQFF.

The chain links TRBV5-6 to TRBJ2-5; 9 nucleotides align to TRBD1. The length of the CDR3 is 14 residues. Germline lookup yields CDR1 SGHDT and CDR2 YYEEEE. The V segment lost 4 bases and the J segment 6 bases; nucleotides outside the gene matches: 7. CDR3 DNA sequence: TGTGCCAGCAGCCAGGGACAGGGAGTAAAGACCCAGTACTTC. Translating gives CASSQGQGVKTQYF.

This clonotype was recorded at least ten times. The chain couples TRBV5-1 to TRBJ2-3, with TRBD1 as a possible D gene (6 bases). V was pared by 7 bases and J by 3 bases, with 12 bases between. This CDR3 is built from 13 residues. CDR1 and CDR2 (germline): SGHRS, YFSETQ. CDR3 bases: TGCGCCAGCGCGAGGGGGTTTACAGATACGCAGTATTTT. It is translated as CASARGFTDTQYF.

The DNA for the CDR3 is TGTGCCAGTAATACGGAAGGGGGGCATGAAAAACTGTTTTTT. Residues: CASNTEGGHEKLFF. V and J are TRBV19 and TRBJ1-4; possibly TRBD1 for D (6 bases). The V gene's germline CDR1 is LNHDA and CDR2 SQIVND (reference sequence). V lost 7 bases and J 6 bases, leaving 15 bases between the germline ends. CDR3 length: 14 amino acids.

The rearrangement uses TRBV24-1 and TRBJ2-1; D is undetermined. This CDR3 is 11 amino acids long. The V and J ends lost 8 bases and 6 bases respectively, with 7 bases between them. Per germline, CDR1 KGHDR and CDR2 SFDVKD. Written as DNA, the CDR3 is TGTGCCACCACCGGGCTCAATGAGCAGTTCTTC. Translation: CATTGLNEQFF.

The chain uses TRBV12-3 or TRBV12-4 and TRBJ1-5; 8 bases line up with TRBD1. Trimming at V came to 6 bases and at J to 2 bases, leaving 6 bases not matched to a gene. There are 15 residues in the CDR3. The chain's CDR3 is CASRAQGAGNQPQHF. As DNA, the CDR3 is TGTGCCAGCAGGGCCCAGGGGGCAGGCAATCAGCCCCAGCATTTT.

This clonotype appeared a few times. The CDR3 region is CATSDPGTSGPSNSYNEQFF. The DNA of the CDR3 is TGTGCCACCAGTGATCCCGGGACTAGCGGTCCTTCCAACTCCTACAATGAGCAGTTCTTC. The chain recombines TRBV24-1 with TRBJ2-1, with TRBD2 matching 11 bases. V was pared by 3 bases and J by 0 bases, with 12 bases of the junction left unmatched. Germline-derived CDR1 and CDR2 are KGHDR and SFDVKD. The CDR3 is 20 amino acids.

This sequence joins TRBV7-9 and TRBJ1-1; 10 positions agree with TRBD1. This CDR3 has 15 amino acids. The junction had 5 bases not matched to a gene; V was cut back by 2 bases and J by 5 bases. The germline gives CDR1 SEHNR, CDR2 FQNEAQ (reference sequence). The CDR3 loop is CASSLTGTGETEAFF. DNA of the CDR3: TGTGCCAGCAGCTTAACCGGGACAGGGGAAACTGAAGCTTTCTTT. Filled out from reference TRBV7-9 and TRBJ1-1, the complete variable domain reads DTGVSQNPRHKITKRGQNVTFRCDPISEHNRLYWYRQTLGQGPEFLTYFQNEAQLEKSRLLSDRFSAERPKGSFSTLEIQRTEQGDSAMYLCASSLTGTGETEAFFGQGTRLTVV.

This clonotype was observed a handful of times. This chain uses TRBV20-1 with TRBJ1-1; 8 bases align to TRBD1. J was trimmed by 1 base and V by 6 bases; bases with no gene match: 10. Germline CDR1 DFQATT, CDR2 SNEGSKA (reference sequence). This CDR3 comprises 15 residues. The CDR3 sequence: CSASGTGKPNTEAFF. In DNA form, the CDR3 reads TGCAGTGCCTCCGGGACAGGAAAGCCGAACACTGAAGCTTTCTTT.

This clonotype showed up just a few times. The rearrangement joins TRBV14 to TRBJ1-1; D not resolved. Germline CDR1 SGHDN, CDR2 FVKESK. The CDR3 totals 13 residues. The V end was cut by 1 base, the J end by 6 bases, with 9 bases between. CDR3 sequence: CASSQARKAEAFF. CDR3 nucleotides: TGTGCCAGCAGCCAAGCCCGAAAGGCTGAAGCTTTCTTT.